The 21 T cell receptor beta chains listed next were all sequenced from one sample in a study of blood T cell repertoires in COVID-19. The data were produced by immunoSEQ multiplex PCR, yet TCRdb's version contains in-frame clones alone and is incomplete. The sample holds 49,000 or so clones; roughly 88% are singletons and the top ten take about 7.3%. Specimen: peripheral blood. The receptors shown here come from a man between 45 and 60 years old with acute or convalescent COVID-19.

V gene TRBV21-1 combines with J gene TRBJ2-2; TRBD2 reflects the table's D call only, with no check against the DNA. TRBV21-1 has pseudogene status. This CDR3 has 15 amino acids. The CDR3 reads CASSSGKSNTGELFF. As DNA, the CDR3 is TGTGCCAGCTCATCGGGAAAATCGAACACCGGGGAGCTGTTTTTT.

J is TRBJ2-5 and V is TRBV5-6; 7 bases agree with TRBD1. The germline gives CDR1 SGHDT, CDR2 YYEEEE. The CDR3 has 15 amino acids. Trimming cost V 4 bases and J 6 bases; bases outside gene matches: 12. Here the CDR3 reads CASSPFGQATQTQYF. CDR3 nucleotide sequence: TGTGCCAGCAGCCCTTTCGGACAGGCGACGCAGACCCAGTACTTC.

V usage is TRBV7-9 and J usage is TRBJ1-2; TRBD1 might be the D (6 bases). Germline values: CDR1 SEHNR, CDR2 FQNEAQ (reference sequence). The V end lost 5 bases, the J end lost 2 bases, and 9 bases lay between the germline ends. The CDR3 spans 13 residues. The CDR3 spells CASSHGQNYGYTF. DNA for the CDR3: TGTGCCAGCAGCCACGGACAGAACTATGGCTACACCTTC.

This clone occurred once. The sample carries other DNA sequences with the same CDR3. The CDR3 DNA reads as TGTGCCAGTAGTATCGACAGTGATCAGCCCCAGCATTTT. Its translation is CASSIDSDQPQHF. J is TRBJ1-5 and V is TRBV19; perhaps TRBD1 as D (5 bases). Looked up from germline, CDR1 is LNHDA and CDR2 is SQIVND (reference sequence). The CDR3 runs 13 residues. Trimming pared 3 bases from V and 5 bases from J, leaving 8 bases between.

This clone appeared a single time. The V call is TRBV11-2, the J call TRBJ2-5; the D is unclear. The CDR3 consists of 13 residues. Trimming left V 0 bases short and J 5 bases short, with 7 bases between. Germline CDR1 SGHAT, CDR2 FQNNGV. The CDR3 spells CASSLERAETQYF. CDR3 nucleotide sequence: TGTGCCAGCAGCTTAGAGCGAGCGGAGACCCAGTACTTC.

The CDR3 sequence is CATSALAGGPATQYF. The CDR3 DNA follows: TGTGCCACCAGTGCGTTAGCGGGAGGGCCTGCGACGCAGTATTTT. The chain couples TRBV24-1 to TRBJ2-3, with 11 bases aligning to TRBD2. The CDR3 is 15 residues long. Unmatched junction bases numbered 9, after V lost 5 bases and J lost 9 bases. From germline, CDR1 is KGHDR and CDR2 SFDVKD.

This clone occurred once. V gene TRBV5-6 combines with J gene TRBJ2-7; D might be TRBD1 (5 bases). The CDR3 covers 15 residues. V gave up 7 bases and J gave up 2 bases, with 19 bases separating them. Germline lookup yields CDR1 SGHDT and CDR2 YYEEEE. CDR3 sequence (DNA): TGTGCCAGCGTCGCCTTAGGACATAATACCTACGAGCAGTACTTC. This encodes CASVALGHNTYEQYF.

The rearrangement uses TRBV7-9 and TRBJ1-2; D remains ambiguous. The CDR3 is made up of 17 amino acids. CDR1 and CDR2 (germline): SEHNR, FQNEAQ (reference sequence). V shed 1 base and J shed 8 bases, with 23 bases lying between them. The DNA of the CDR3 is TGTGCCAGCAGCTTAGAAATGGAGCAGGCGCCCCGGGGAGGCTACACCTTC. Its protein product is CASSLEMEQAPRGGYTF.

V is TRBV5-1 and J is TRBJ2-7; 7 bases line up with TRBD1. The junction had 7 bases not matched to a gene; V was cut back by 4 bases and J by 3 bases. CDR1 and CDR2 (germline): SGHRS, YFSETQ. CDR3 length: 14 amino acids. Here the CDR3 DNA reads TGCGCCAGCAGCAGACAGGGAACGAGCTACGAGCAGTACTTC. Its protein is CASSRQGTSYEQYF.

This clone was found a few times. The rearrangement joins TRBV19 to TRBJ2-7, with 8 bases matching TRBD2. The CDR3 is 14 amino acids. Germline CDR1 is LNHDA and CDR2 is SQIVND (reference sequence). V dropped 5 bases and J dropped 0; count of bases not matched to a gene: 3. CDR3 amino acids: CASSPAGGSYEQYF. In nucleotides, the CDR3 is TGTGCCAGTAGTCCGGCGGGGGGCTCCTACGAGCAGTACTTC. Full variable domain (remainder filled in from reference TRBV19 and TRBJ2-7): DGGITQSPKYLFRKEGQNVTLSCEQNLNHDAMYWYRQDPGQGLRLIYYSQIVNDFQKGDIAEGYSVSREKKESFPLTVTSAQKNPTAFYLCASSPAGGSYEQYFGPGTRLTVT.

The rearrangement links TRBV2 to TRBJ1-3; D unclear. V shed 6 bases and J shed 2 bases, with 14 bases lying between them. The germline gives CDR1 SNHLY, CDR2 FYNNEI. The CDR3 consists of 15 residues. Here the CDR3 DNA reads TGTGCCAGCAGCCCCCTGAGGGTTCCTGGAAACACCATATATTTT. Amino acid sequence: CASSPLRVPGNTIYF.

The chain links TRBV4-1 to TRBJ1-4; D is undetermined. Deletions cut 5 bases from V and 5 bases from J, with 18 bases between. Looked up from germline, CDR1 is MGHRA and CDR2 is YSYEKL. The CDR3 contains 16 residues. The CDR3 region is CASSEGYLAANEKLFF. CDR3 coding DNA: TGCGCCAGCAGCGAAGGATATTTGGCAGCGAATGAAAAACTGTTTTTT.

CDR3 in amino acids: CATSDPSRGGGEQYF. CDR3 sequence (DNA): TGTGCCACCAGTGACCCCTCTCGGGGAGGAGGGGAGCAGTACTTC. This rearrangement joins TRBV24-1 to TRBJ2-7, with D possibly being TRBD2 (6 bases). CDR1 and CDR2 from the germline V gene are KGHDR and SFDVKD. The ends were cut back, 4 bases at V and 7 bases at J, with 19 bases in the middle. The length of the CDR3 is 15 residues.

The rearrangement joins TRBV5-4 to TRBJ2-3; 7 nucleotides match TRBD1. CDR3 length equals 13 residues. Losses at the gene ends were 4 bases for V and 1 base for J; bases not matched to a gene: 0. Per germline, CDR1 SGHNT and CDR2 YYREEE (reference sequence). The CDR3 DNA reads TGTGCCAGCAGCACAGGGGGCACAGATACGCAGTATTTT. Translation gives CASSTGGTDTQYF.

The chain has TRBV18 and TRBJ2-1; D gene ambiguous. The CDR3 has 15 amino acids. Trimming stripped 2 bases from V and 0 bases from J, with 8 bases between. The germline V gene has CDR1 KGHSH and CDR2 LQKENI. This chain's CDR3 is CASSPVLSSYNEQFF. As DNA, the CDR3 is TGTGCCAGCTCACCAGTACTTAGCTCCTACAATGAGCAGTTCTTC.

The chain employs TRBV28 and TRBJ2-1, with D tentatively TRBD2 (5 bases). The CDR3 has 17 amino acids. CDR1 is MDHEN, CDR2 SYDVKM, per germline. Trimming left V 5 bases short and J 6 bases short, with 23 bases between. The CDR3 is CASSAIERKTKGNEQFF. The DNA for the CDR3 is TGTGCCAGCAGTGCGATCGAGCGGAAAACAAAGGGCAATGAGCAGTTCTTC.

In this sample, this clone turned up a few times. The gene calls are TRBV6-1 and TRBJ1-1; tentatively, D is TRBD1 (5 bases). V lost 2 bases and J lost 5, with 12 bases in between. In germline, CDR1 is MNHNS, CDR2 SASEGT. The CDR3 is 14 residues long. DNA for the CDR3: TGTGCCAGCAGTGAAAGCGGGGACGGGACTGAAGCTTTCTTT. It specifies CASSESGDGTEAFF.

CDR3 residues: CASSWTGQETQYF. For the CDR3, the DNA is TGTGCCAGCAGTTGGACAGGTCAAGAGACCCAGTACTTC. The chain links TRBV2 to TRBJ2-5; 7 positions agree with TRBD1. V dropped 5 bases and J dropped 2; count of bases not matched to a gene: 2. Germline V gene lookup returns CDR1 SNHLY and CDR2 FYNNEI. This CDR3 spans 13 amino acids.

The rearrangement links TRBV5-1 to TRBJ2-5; the match to TRBD2 covers 8 bases. Germline values: CDR1 SGHRS, CDR2 YFSETQ. With 0 bases clipped from V and 2 bases from J, the junction kept 6 bases outside the gene matches. The CDR3 loop spans 16 amino acids. The CDR3 DNA sequence: TGCGCCAGCAGCTTGGGAACGGGGGGGCGACAAGAGACCCAGTACTTC. Amino acid sequence: CASSLGTGGRQETQYF.

The rearrangement uses TRBV16 and TRBJ2-2, with TRBD1 matching 10 bases. Germline CDR1 and CDR2: KGHSY and FQNENV. V shed 4 bases, J shed 7 bases, and the junction held 9 bases outside the gene matches. The CDR3 totals 16 residues. CDR3 protein: CASSLYGTGVDGELFF. The CDR3 coding sequence is TGTGCCAGCAGCCTTTACGGGACAGGGGTCGACGGGGAGCTGTTTTTT.

The V and J genes are TRBV5-1 and TRBJ2-1; possibly TRBD1 for D (6 bases). CDR3 length: 18 residues. Germline assignment: CDR1 SGHRS and CDR2 YFSETQ. V lost 0 bases to trimming and J lost 1 base, with 17 bases between them. CDR3 sequence: CASSLVPQQGVSYNEQFF. CDR3 DNA: TGCGCCAGCAGCTTGGTTCCGCAACAGGGAGTATCCTACAATGAGCAGTTCTTC. Drawing the rest from reference TRBV5-1 and TRBJ2-1, the complete variable domain is KAGVTQTPRYLIKTRGQQVTLSCSPISGHRSVSWYQQTPGQGLQFLFEYFSETQRNKGNFPGRFSGRQFSNSRSEMNVSTLELGDSALYLCASSLVPQQGVSYNEQFFGPGTRLTVL.